These 2 T cell receptor beta chains originate from one sample sequenced in a study of immune cell composition in non-small cell lung cancer (dated by TCRdb to about 2017). Receptors were amplified or captured by the immunoSEQ multiplex PCR assay. TCRdb's version of the immuneACCESS table is confined to in-frame rearrangements and falls short of the full clone set. An unresolved V gene accounts for under half of the shortfall where checked; the remainder is of unknown origin. A total of fewer than 6,500 clones appear in this sample, more than 60% of them only once. 20% to 25% of the sample lies in the top ten. Material for sequencing was lung tumor tissue. The receptors were gathered from a human donor with non-small cell lung cancer.

This rearrangement joins TRBV4-3 to TRBJ2-5; D is perhaps TRBD2 (6 bases). Germline V lookup: CDR1 LGHNA, CDR2 YSLEER. Trimming pared 3 bases from V and 5 bases from J, leaving 10 bases between. This CDR3 is built from 13 residues. Written as DNA, the CDR3 is TGCGCCAGCAGCCAGGAGGGGTGGGAGACCCAGTACTTC. Residues: CASSQEGWETQYF.

CDR3 sequence (DNA): TGTGCCAGCAGTTACTCTGACTCCCAAGAGACCCAGTACTTC. It encodes CASSYSDSQETQYF. The chain has TRBV6-5 and TRBJ2-5; D not resolved. V lost 0 bases to trimming and J lost 1 base, with 6 bases between them. CDR3 length equals 14 residues. The germline V gene encodes CDR1 MNHEY and CDR2 SVGAGI.